These 23 T cell receptor beta chains originate from one sample sequenced in a study of blood T cell repertoires in COVID-19. Repertoires were generated with immunoSEQ multiplex PCR, while TCRdb's copy carries only in-frame clones and drops some. Here the sample spans about 170,000 clones, 84% being singletons. Sample: PBMCs or T cells enriched from blood (not recorded which). The source of these receptors is a man in his forties or fifties who had recovered from COVID-19.

The chain couples TRBV19 to TRBJ2-3; 9 nucleotides align to TRBD1. Germline-derived CDR1 and CDR2 are LNHDA and SQIVND (reference sequence). J gave up 8 bases and V 3 bases, and 6 bases lay outside the gene matches. The CDR3 is 14 amino acids. The CDR3 nucleotides read TGTGCCAGTAGTATTGACAGGGGGTCCTCTACGCAGTATTTT. Its protein is CASSIDRGSSTQYF.

About this clone itself: At one end the junction does not follow the germline gene, possibly because of a read error. The rearrangement links TRBV29-1 to TRBJ1-2; TRBD1 matches at 8 bases. Germline V gene data show CDR1 as SQVTM and CDR2 as ANQGSEA. The CDR3 has 10 amino acids. As DNA, the CDR3 is TGTGCAGGGGGCCATGATGGCTACACCTTC. It encodes CAGGHDGYTF. The whole variable domain, filled in from reference TRBV29-1 and TRBJ1-2, reads SAVISQKPSRDICQRGTSLTIQCQVDSQVTMMFWYRQQPGQSLTLIATANQGSEATYESGFVIDKFPISRPNLTFSTLTVSNMSPEDSSIYLCAGGHDGYTFGSGTRLTVV.

The rearrangement joins TRBV7-3 to TRBJ1-1; 8 nucleotides line up with TRBD1. The CDR3 loop spans 13 amino acids. The junction had 2 bases not matched to a gene; V was cut back by 5 bases and J by 3 bases. Germline CDR1 reads SGHTA; CDR2 reads FQGTGA. This CDR3 is CASSKGQDTEAFF. CDR3 sequence (DNA): TGTGCCAGCAGCAAGGGACAGGACACTGAAGCTTTCTTT.

The chain has TRBV5-1 and TRBJ1-1; D possibly corresponds to TRBD1 (5 bases). From germline, CDR1 is SGHRS and CDR2 YFSETQ. The CDR3 spans 15 residues. The V end lost 4 bases, the J end lost 3 bases, and 16 bases lay between the germline ends. The CDR3 loop is CASSVAPGLDTEAFF. The CDR3 nucleotides read TGCGCCAGCAGCGTTGCACCAGGGTTGGACACTGAAGCTTTCTTT. The full variable domain, rest sourced from reference TRBV5-1 and TRBJ1-1, is KAGVTQTPRYLIKTRGQQVTLSCSPISGHRSVSWYQQTPGQGLQFLFEYFSETQRNKGNFPGRFSGRQFSNSRSEMNVSTLELGDSALYLCASSVAPGLDTEAFFGQGTRLTVV.

The chain joins TRBV6-2 or TRBV6-3 to TRBJ1-1; 7 positions match TRBD1. This CDR3 region has 16 residues. From germline, CDR1 is MNHEY and CDR2 SVGEGT. With V trimmed by 5 bases and J by 0 bases, 9 bases remained unmatched. This chain's CDR3 is CASSLGQVFMNTEAFF. The CDR3 nucleotides are TGTGCCAGCAGTCTTGGACAGGTTTTCATGAACACTGAAGCTTTCTTT.

As for this clone: The junction departs from germline at one end; a sequencing error may be responsible. The chain carries TRBV7-7 and TRBJ2-1, with 11 bases that match TRBD1. Germline values: CDR1 SSHAT, CDR2 FNYEAQ (reference sequence). The length of the CDR3 is 15 residues. CDR3 sequence (DNA): TGTGCTAGCAGCTCAGGACAGGGGGCTCGGAATGAGCAGTTCTTC. Translation: CASSSGQGARNEQFF.

CDR3 loop: CASSTGQNNSPLHF. The DNA of the CDR3 is TGTGCCAGCAGCACGGGACAGAATAATTCACCCCTCCACTTT. The chain links TRBV5-4 to TRBJ1-6; 7 nucleotides agree with TRBD1. The germline gives CDR1 SGHNT, CDR2 YYREEE (reference sequence). The CDR3 spans 14 residues. V was clipped by 4 bases and J by 5 bases; unmatched bases: 3.

The J gene is TRBJ1-4, the V gene TRBV28; TRBD1 might be the D (5 bases). This CDR3 spans 16 amino acids. In germline, CDR1 is MDHEN, CDR2 SYDVKM. V lost 5 bases, J lost 8 bases, and 21 bases lay in between. The CDR3 loop reads CASSPLQPAAGEKLFF. CDR3 DNA: TGTGCCAGCAGTCCCTTACAGCCCGCGGCAGGGGAAAAACTGTTTTTT.

The CDR3 nucleotides read TGCGCCAGCAGCCACCTGGGACGGGAGATTGGCTACACCTTC. Amino acid sequence: CASSHLGREIGYTF. The rearrangement links TRBV4-1 to TRBJ1-2, with D maybe TRBD1 (5 bases). The CDR3 loop spans 14 amino acids. The germline V and J ends were trimmed by 3 bases and 7 bases, with 15 bases remaining between them. CDR1 and CDR2 (germline): MGHRA, YSYEKL.

The rearrangement uses TRBV29-1 and TRBJ1-2; TRBD1 matches at 8 bases. Per germline, CDR1 SQVTM and CDR2 ANQGSEA. The CDR3 spans 12 residues. With V trimmed by 2 bases and J by 8 bases, 4 bases remained unmatched. CDR3 sequence: CSVETGGSGYTF. Written as DNA, the CDR3 is TGCAGCGTTGAAACAGGGGGGTCGGGCTACACCTTC.

The chain is built from TRBV5-1 and TRBJ2-3; a possible D gene is TRBD2 (6 bases). From germline, CDR1 is SGHRS and CDR2 YFSETQ. V lost 2 bases, J lost 0 bases, and 22 bases lay in between. The CDR3 loop spans 19 amino acids. CDR3: CASSFGTDSGGWSTDTQYF. The CDR3 nucleotides read TGCGCCAGCAGCTTTGGGACGGACTCTGGGGGGTGGAGCACAGATACGCAGTATTTT.

A single count supports this clone. The chain is built from TRBV19 and TRBJ2-7; a weak D match, TRBD1 (7 bases). Trimming shortened V by 5 bases and J by 4 bases, and 27 bases separated the two germline ends. The V gene's germline CDR1 is LNHDA and CDR2 SQIVND (reference sequence). The length of the CDR3 is 18 residues. The CDR3 here is CASSVSLPTGRFFYEQYF. The DNA for the CDR3 is TGTGCCAGTAGTGTCTCTCTCCCGACAGGGAGGTTTTTTTACGAGCAGTACTTC.

This clone was counted a few times. This chain uses TRBV6-5 with TRBJ1-6; 10 bases are shared with TRBD1. V lost 4 bases to trimming and J lost 11 bases; unmatched junction nucleotides: 5. The CDR3 sequence is 14 residues long. Germline V gene lookup returns CDR1 MNHEY and CDR2 SVGAGI. CDR3 residues: CASSWGQGRAPLHF. The CDR3 DNA reads as TGTGCCAGCAGTTGGGGACAGGGGAGAGCACCCCTCCACTTT.

The chain employs TRBV5-6 and TRBJ1-2; the D gene is possibly TRBD1 (5 bases). Trimming removed 1 base from V and 8 bases from J, with 15 bases in between. The germline V gene has CDR1 SGHDT and CDR2 YYEEEE. This CDR3 contains 14 residues. In DNA, the CDR3 is TGTGCCAGCAGCTTGTGGACACGAGCCCCAGGCTACACCTTC. This codes for CASSLWTRAPGYTF.

Comments on this clone: It is unclear where the CDR3 begins or ends on the DNA, so no DNA is shown, and the CDR3 is as TCRdb lists it. This chain uses TRBV6-5 with TRBJ2-7; the DNA was not compared with TRBD1, the D call given in the table. Counting both end residues, the CDR3 totals 15 amino acids. The germline V gene encodes CDR1 MNHEY and CDR2 SVGAGI. CDR3 protein: CASSSSGQGIYEQYF.

The chain uses TRBV28 and TRBJ1-1; D gene unclear. CDR3 length: 13 residues. Germline CDR1 and CDR2: MDHEN and SYDVKM. Deletions cut 7 bases from V and 4 bases from J, with 13 bases between. The CDR3 DNA follows: TGTGCCAGCAAAGGAGGGAAGGGCACTGAAGCTTTCTTT. It is translated as CASKGGKGTEAFF.

The chain employs TRBV7-3 and TRBJ2-2; D possibly corresponds to TRBD2 (6 bases). CDR3 length: 16 amino acids. V was clipped by 4 bases and J by 3 bases, with 15 bases between them. CDR1 is SGHTA, CDR2 FQGTGA, per germline. The CDR3 here is CASSSAGGRYTGELFF. The DNA for the CDR3 is TGTGCCAGCAGCTCAGCGGGCGGTCGGTACACCGGGGAGCTGTTTTTT.

This clone was detected once. The chain is built from TRBV5-1 and TRBJ1-2, with 7 bases that match TRBD1. Germline V gene lookup returns CDR1 SGHRS and CDR2 YFSETQ. V lost 5 bases and J lost 3; bases outside the gene matches: 4. This CDR3 has 13 residues. For the CDR3, the DNA is TGCGCCAGCAGTCCCACAGGGGACTATGGCTACACCTTC. Protein product: CASSPTGDYGYTF.

This clone was seen a few times. The rearrangement links TRBV6-5 to TRBJ1-6, with 7 bases that match TRBD1. CDR3 length: 15 residues. Germline CDR1 and CDR2: MNHEY and SVGAGI. With 1 base clipped from V and 10 bases from J, the junction kept 7 bases outside the gene matches. The CDR3 region is CASSYFGTAGSPLHF. The CDR3 coding sequence is TGTGCCAGCAGTTACTTTGGGACAGCTGGGTCACCCCTCCACTTT.

This CDR3 is CASSLWPAGYEQYF. In DNA form, the CDR3 reads TGTGCCAGCAGTTTATGGCCAGCGGGCTACGAGCAGTACTTC. The chain uses TRBV27 and TRBJ2-7; a weak D match, TRBD2 (6 bases). The CDR3 covers 14 residues. The V and J ends lost 1 base and 3 bases respectively, with 10 bases between them. Germline loops: CDR1 MNHEY, CDR2 SMNVEV (reference sequence).

This clone was seen just once. This CDR3 is CASSGPLQGAGGYTF. CDR3 DNA sequence: TGTGCCAGCAGCGGACCGTTACAGGGGGCTGGTGGCTACACCTTC. The chain carries TRBV9 and TRBJ1-2; TRBD1 matches at 9 bases. The germline V gene has CDR1 SGDLS and CDR2 YYNGEE. The CDR3 is made up of 15 amino acids. Trimming took 3 bases from V and 7 from J; bases not matched to a gene: 10.

This clone has only a few counts. This chain connects TRBV3-1 (or the pseudogene TRBV3-2) to TRBJ1-2; TRBD1 might be the D (5 bases). Germline values: CDR1 LGHDT, CDR2 YNNKEL (reference sequence). The V end lost 8 bases, the J end lost 2 bases, and 15 bases lay between the germline ends. This CDR3 is 14 amino acids long. The CDR3 DNA is TGTGCCAGCTACAGGTCGGGGGGAAACTATGGCTACACCTTC. Protein product: CASYRSGGNYGYTF.

The chain is built from TRBV12-5 and TRBJ1-1, with D unclear. Between the trimmed V and J ends, which lost 0 bases and 4 bases, there was a span of 3 bases. CDR1 is LGHNT, CDR2 FRNRAP, per germline. CDR3 length: 12 amino acids. In nucleotides, the CDR3 is TGTGCTAGTGGTTTGGTACTCACTGAAGCTTTCTTT. Translation gives CASGLVLTEAFF.